This entry describes one T cell receptor beta chain. The CDR3 covers 15 residues. Germline trimming cut 3 bases from V and 3 bases from J; bases unmatched to any gene: 3. Per germline, CDR1 SGHDN and CDR2 FVKESK. This sample is drawn from a study of blood T cell repertoires in COVID-19. Overall study context: Acute and convalescent COVID-19 samples came from the United States, Italy and Spain.

The table came from immunoSEQ multiplex PCR; TCRdb's copy has only in-frame clones and leaves some out. The repertoire holds about 440,000 clones, with roughly 91% as singletons. Sequencing used PBMCs or T cells enriched from blood (not recorded which). V is TRBV14 and J is TRBJ1-1; 11 bases agree with TRBD1. This TCR was recovered from a man aged 18-30 years who had recovered from COVID-19. The CDR3, as DNA: TGTGCCAGCAGCCAGTGGACAGGGGGCCACACTGAAGCTTTCTTT. Protein: CASSQWTGGHTEAFF.